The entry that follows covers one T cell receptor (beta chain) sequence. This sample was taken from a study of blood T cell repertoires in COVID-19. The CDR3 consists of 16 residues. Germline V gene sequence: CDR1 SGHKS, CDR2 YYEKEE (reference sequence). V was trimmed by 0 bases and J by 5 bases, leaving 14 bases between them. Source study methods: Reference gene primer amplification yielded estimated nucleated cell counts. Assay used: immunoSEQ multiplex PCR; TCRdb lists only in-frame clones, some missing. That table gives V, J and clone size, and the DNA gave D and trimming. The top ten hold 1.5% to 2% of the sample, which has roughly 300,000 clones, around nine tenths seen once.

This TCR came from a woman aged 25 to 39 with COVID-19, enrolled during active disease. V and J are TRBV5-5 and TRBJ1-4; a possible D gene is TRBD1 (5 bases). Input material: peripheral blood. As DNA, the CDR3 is TGTGCCAGCAGCTTGGGACAGCGGGGGGACAATGAAAAACTGTTTTTT. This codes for CASSLGQRGDNEKLFF.